Below, 15 T cell receptor beta chains from the same sample are listed, as sequenced in a study of CD8+CD57+ T cells in acquired aplastic anemia. TCR beta VDJ combinations and CDR3 sequences were profiled from genomic DNA. TCRdb analysed the reads with MiXCR anew, one entry per CDR3 protein. The table has 180,000 or so distinct CDR3 sequences, roughly half seen once. Selection for sequencing was limited to patients who had shown CD8+CD57+ cell expansion by flow cytometry. The sequencing sample was made of sorted CD4+, CD8+, or CD8+CD57+ T cells (not recorded which) from PBMCs. Receptors were obtained from a human donor with aplastic anemia.

A remark on this clonotype: This may stem from a read error, because a much larger clone lies one nucleotide away. This chain connects TRBV5-1 to TRBJ1-1, with TRBD1 as a possible D gene (5 bases). V lost 9 bases and J lost 1, with 13 bases in between. Germline V gene lookup returns CDR1 SGHRS and CDR2 YFSETQ. This CDR3 has 13 residues. In nucleotides, the CDR3 is TGCGCCACGCGCCGGGGGGGGAACACTGAAGCTTTCTTT. This translates into CATRRGGNTEAFF.

This clonotype has only a few counts. This rearrangement joins TRBV30 to TRBJ1-5, with 8 bases that match TRBD1. CDR1 is GTSNPN and CDR2 is SVGIG in the germline V gene (reference sequence). The CDR3 loop spans 14 amino acids. J gave up 5 bases and V 2 bases, and 5 bases lay outside the gene matches. CDR3: CAWSLGQGDQPQHF. CDR3 DNA: TGTGCCTGGAGTCTAGGACAGGGTGATCAGCCCCAGCATTTT.

This clonotype was found many times. The CDR3 DNA reads as TGTGCCAGCAGCCAAGGGTGGTCTCGAGAGACCCAGTACTTC. Translation gives CASSQGWSRETQYF. The chain combines TRBV3-1 with TRBJ2-5; D unresolved. Germline assignment: CDR1 LGHDT and CDR2 YNNKEL (reference sequence). This CDR3 is built from 14 residues. V lost 1 base, J lost 4 bases, and 10 bases lay in between.

To note about this clonotype: A much larger clonotype is one base distant, so this may be a read error. The chain links TRBV5-6 to TRBJ2-1; TRBD1 agrees at 7 bases. Germline V gene sequence: CDR1 SGHDT, CDR2 YYEEEE. This CDR3 comprises 13 residues. CDR3 protein: CVSSRQGYNEQFF. The CDR3 DNA reads TGTGTCAGCAGCCGACAGGGTTATAATGAGCAGTTCTTC.

This clonotype has more than one count but fewer than ten. The chain carries TRBV20-1 and TRBJ2-5; no reliable D call. The CDR3 covers 13 residues. Germline lookup yields CDR1 DFQATT and CDR2 SNEGSKA (reference sequence). V lost 2 bases to trimming and J lost 1 base, with 8 bases between them. The CDR3 sequence: CSARLVFQETQYF. In nucleotides, the CDR3 is TGCAGTGCTAGATTGGTATTCCAAGAGACCCAGTACTTC.

This clonotype was seen at least ten times. This rearrangement joins TRBV2 to TRBJ2-3; D assignment may be TRBD1 or TRBD2 (5 bases each). Trimming took off 10 bases at V and 0 bases at J, with 11 bases between the two ends. The germline V gene has CDR1 SNHLY and CDR2 FYNNEI. This CDR3 comprises 13 residues. Written as DNA, the CDR3 is TGTGCCACCCGACAGCGGAGCACAGATACGCAGTATTTT. This encodes CATRQRSTDTQYF. Full variable domain (outside the CDR3, taken from reference TRBV2 and TRBJ2-3): EPEVTQTPSHQVTQMGQEVILRCVPISNHLYFYWYRQILGQKVEFLVSFYNNEISEKSEIFDDQFSVERPDGSNFTLKIRSTKLEDSAMYFCATRQRSTDTQYFGPGTRLTVL.

This clonotype was recorded many times. CDR3 sequence reads: CASGYRRTGELFF. The CDR3 region has the DNA TGTGCTAGTGGTTACCGCAGGACCGGGGAGCTGTTTTTT. The chain employs TRBV12-5 and TRBJ2-2; D remains unclear. CDR3 size: 13 residues. Per germline, CDR1 LGHNT and CDR2 FRNRAP. V lost 4 bases and J 5 bases, leaving 8 bases between the germline ends. The whole variable domain, remainder taken from reference TRBV12-5 and TRBJ2-2, is DARVTQTPRHKVTEMGQEVTMRCQPILGHNTVFWYRQTMMQGLELLAYFRNRAPLDDSGMPKDRFSAEMPDATLATLKIQPSEPRDSAVYFCASGYRRTGELFFGEGSRLTVL.

The V gene is TRBV20-1, the J gene TRBJ2-3; 7 bases fit TRBD1. The CDR3 runs 12 residues. Unmatched junction bases numbered 3, after V lost 7 bases and J lost 2 bases. Germline V gene lookup returns CDR1 DFQATT and CDR2 SNEGSKA (reference sequence). CDR3 loop: CSGTGLTDTQYF. DNA for the CDR3: TGCAGTGGGACAGGTCTCACAGATACGCAGTATTTT.

A remark on this clonotype: This could be a read error, since a much larger clone is one nucleotide away. The chain recombines TRBV11-2 with TRBJ1-5; tentatively, D is TRBD1 (5 bases). V was trimmed by 5 bases and J by 0 bases, leaving 14 bases between them. CDR3 length: 16 amino acids. Germline lookup yields CDR1 SGHAT and CDR2 FQNNGV. The chain's CDR3 is CASSLGTVYSNQPQHF. In DNA, the CDR3 is TGTGCCAGCAGCCTAGGGACGGTGTATAGCAATCAGCCCCAGCATTTT.

The rearrangement joins TRBV7-2 to TRBJ2-5, with 9 positions matching TRBD1. CDR3 size: 16 residues. The trim removed 4 bases at V and 5 bases at J, leaving 11 bases unmatched. The germline gives CDR1 SGHTA, CDR2 FQGNSA. CDR3 loop: CASSSGQGLNGETQYF. The CDR3 DNA follows: TGTGCCAGCAGCTCAGGACAGGGGCTAAATGGGGAGACCCAGTACTTC.

As regards this clonotype: Given a much more abundant clone one base away, this may be a read error. This chain links TRBV10-3 with TRBJ2-3; D is possibly TRBD1 (5 bases). Germline CDR1 and CDR2: ENHRY and SYGVKD. V was cut by 5 bases and J by 0 bases, with 15 bases left in between. The length of the CDR3 is 16 residues. The CDR3 sequence: CAISSWTSLSTDTQYF. As DNA, the CDR3 is TGTGCCATCAGTTCCTGGACAAGTTTAAGCACAGATACGCAGTATTTT.

The V gene is TRBV2, the J gene TRBJ2-3, with D unresolved. CDR1 and CDR2 (germline): SNHLY, FYNNEI. The CDR3 loop spans 14 amino acids. V was cut by 4 bases and J by 4 bases, with 12 bases left in between. Here the CDR3 reads CASSGPLLSDTQYF. DNA of the CDR3: TGTGCCAGCAGTGGCCCACTCCTGTCAGATACGCAGTATTTT. The full variable domain, in which reference TRBV2 and TRBJ2-3 provide the parts outside the CDR3, is EPEVTQTPSHQVTQMGQEVILRCVPISNHLYFYWYRQILGQKVEFLVSFYNNEISEKSEIFDDQFSVERPDGSNFTLKIRSTKLEDSAMYFCASSGPLLSDTQYFGPGTRLTVL.

The V call is TRBV7-9, the J call TRBJ2-1; D is unresolved. Germline lookup yields CDR1 SEHNR and CDR2 FQNEAQ (reference sequence). The CDR3 length is 12 residues. V gave up 5 bases and J gave up 6 bases, with 8 bases separating them. The CDR3 nucleotides are TGTGCCAGCAGCATCTCTACCAATGAGCAGTTCTTC. Protein product: CASSISTNEQFF.

Turning to this clonotype: Because it lacks the conserved phenylalanine or tryptophan at the end, this CDR3 is likely a read error. The chain couples TRBV7-2 to TRBJ1-1; the D gene is possibly TRBD1 (5 bases). This CDR3 comprises 13 residues. V shed 6 bases and J shed 6 bases, with 14 bases lying between them. Germline values: CDR1 SGHTA, CDR2 FQGNSA. The CDR3 protein is CASRFTGSAEAFL. In DNA form, the CDR3 reads TGTGCCAGCAGATTCACAGGTAGCGCTGAAGCTTTCCTT.

This clonotype has only a few counts. Possible read error: a much larger clone is one base away. The chain is built from TRBV19 and TRBJ2-5, with TRBD1 as a possible D gene (6 bases). V lost 1 base and J 7 bases, leaving 13 bases between the germline ends. This CDR3 region has 14 residues. Germline V gene data show CDR1 as LNHDA and CDR2 as SQIVND (reference sequence). CDR3 loop: CASSIGRQARTQYF. CDR3 sequence (DNA): TGTGCCAGTAGTATAGGTCGACAGGCTAGGACCCAGTACTTC.